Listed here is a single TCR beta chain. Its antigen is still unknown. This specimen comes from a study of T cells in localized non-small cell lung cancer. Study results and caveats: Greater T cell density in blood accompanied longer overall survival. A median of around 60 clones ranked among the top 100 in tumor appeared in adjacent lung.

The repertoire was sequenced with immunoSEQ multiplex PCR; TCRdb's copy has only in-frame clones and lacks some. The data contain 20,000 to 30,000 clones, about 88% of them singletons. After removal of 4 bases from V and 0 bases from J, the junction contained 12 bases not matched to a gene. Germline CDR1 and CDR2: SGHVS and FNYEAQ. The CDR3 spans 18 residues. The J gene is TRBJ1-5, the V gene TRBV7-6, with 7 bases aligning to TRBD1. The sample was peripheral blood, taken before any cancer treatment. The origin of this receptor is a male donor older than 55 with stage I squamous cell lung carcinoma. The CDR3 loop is CASSSVAGGLYSNQPQHF. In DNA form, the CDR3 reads TGTGCCAGCAGCTCAGTCGCAGGGGGGCTTTATAGCAATCAGCCCCAGCATTTT.